This entry concerns a single T cell receptor beta chain. These data come from a study of blood T cell repertoires in COVID-19. Study as a whole: Researchers got acute and convalescent COVID-19 samples from the United States, Italy and Spain. PBMCs, B-cell-depleted T cells, or T cells were the source of the cDNA or gDNA that made up the material.

Per the original methods: Nucleated cell counts were estimated from reference gene primer amplification. Generated by immunoSEQ multiplex PCR, the TCRdb table keeps only in-frame clones and is missing some. Clonal size and the V and J genes are those of that table, whereas D and trimming came from the DNA. The table shows hundreds of thousands of clones, with almost 90% occurring only once. The V gene's germline CDR1 is SGHTA and CDR2 FQGNSA. CDR3 length: 18 residues. Trimming pared 5 bases from V and 0 bases from J, leaving 22 bases between. The TCR originated in an elderly man with acute or convalescent COVID-19. The chain joins TRBV7-2 to TRBJ1-2; tentative D call: TRBD1 (6 bases). Sequencing input: peripheral blood. The CDR3: CASSPRQDLVSANYGYTF. The DNA for the CDR3 is TGTGCCAGCAGCCCCCGACAGGACCTCGTATCCGCTAACTATGGCTACACCTTC.